The TCR beta chain under discussion was sequenced for a study of T cell repertoires in cytomegalovirus infection. TCRdb re-analysed the reads in MiXCR, keeping a single row per CDR3 protein. Here the sample spans about 83,000 distinct CDR3 sequences, roughly half being singletons. In germline, CDR1 is SGHTA, CDR2 FQGTGA. V was clipped by 2 bases and J by 7 bases, with 13 bases between them. CDR3 size: 14 residues. A remark on this clonotype: Its target is not known.

The chain has TRBV7-3 and TRBJ2-3; a weak D match, TRBD2 (5 bases). Sequencing was performed on CD8+ T cells from cultured PBMCs, taken from culture after CMV antigen stimulation. The source is a human donor in good health (CMV status not recorded). Some clones in this sample may be carry-over from other donors' samples. CDR3: CASSLGLLPHTQYF. The CDR3 nucleotides are TGTGCCAGCAGCTTAGGACTCCTCCCTCATACGCAGTATTTT.